The 10 T cell receptor beta chains given below trace back to one sample, sequenced in a study of regulatory T cells in long-lasting Graves disease. Time point described: newly diagnosed GD, antithyroid drugs for less than 3 months. PBMC-extracted RNA yielded the TCR library. Construction of the TCR beta libraries employed iRepertoire HTBI primers in conjunction with Arm-PCR of CDR3 regions. TCRdb recomputed calls from the multiplex PCR reads with MiXCR, one row per CDR3 protein. The sample has about 440,000 distinct CDR3 sequences, just under 15% seen once. The same data also contributed to another study, on T cells in Graves' hyperthyroidism and ophthalmopathy.

The sequenced sample was peripheral blood mononuclear cells (PBMCs), obtained at new diagnosis, from a patient treated with antithyroid drugs. These receptors came from a woman between 25 and 40 years old with Graves disease.

This clonotype was recorded many times. J is TRBJ1-2 and V is TRBV5-1, with a tentative D call TRBD1 (5 bases). Germline V gene data show CDR1 as SGHRS and CDR2 as YFSETQ. The length of the CDR3 is 14 residues. V shed 0 bases and J shed 6 bases, with 12 bases lying between them. DNA of the CDR3: TGCGCCAGCAGCTTGGTGGACAATCGCGATGGCTACACCTTC. Translation: CASSLVDNRDGYTF.

The chain links TRBV20-1 to TRBJ1-6; 8 bases map to TRBD1. CDR3 length equals 15 residues. Trimming removed 5 bases from V and 6 bases from J; junction bases left unmatched: 9. Germline lookup yields CDR1 DFQATT and CDR2 SNEGSKA (reference sequence). For the CDR3, the DNA is TGCAGTGCTCACAGGGGGACGGTGACTAATTCACCCCTCCACTTT. Translation: CSAHRGTVTNSPLHF.

This clonotype was detected many times. The rearrangement uses TRBV5-6 and TRBJ1-1; 9 bases line up with TRBD1. J was trimmed by 3 bases and V by 2 bases; bases with no gene match: 5. There are 15 residues in the CDR3. In germline, CDR1 is SGHDT, CDR2 YYEEEE. The DNA for the CDR3 is TGTGCCAGCAGCTTTAGGGGGACAGGGCACACTGAAGCTTTCTTT. The encoded protein is CASSFRGTGHTEAFF.

The rearrangement links TRBV15 to TRBJ1-5, with no clear D. Per germline, CDR1 LNHNV and CDR2 YYDKDF (reference sequence). This CDR3 contains 18 residues. Trimming took 0 bases from V and 5 from J, leaving 20 bases between them. The CDR3 is CATSRDYRQKGGDQPQHF. The DNA for the CDR3 is TGTGCCACCAGCAGAGATTATCGGCAGAAGGGTGGAGATCAGCCCCAGCATTTT. The full variable domain, its missing parts supplied by reference TRBV15 and TRBJ1-5, is DAMVIQNPRYQVTQFGKPVTLSCSQTLNHNVMYWYQQKSSQAPKLLFHYYDKDFNNEADTPDNFQSRRPNTSFCFLDIRSPGLGDTAMYLCATSRDYRQKGGDQPQHFGDGTRLSIL.

The table lists this clonotype with many counts. The rearrangement uses TRBV27 and TRBJ2-3, with 13 bases fitting TRBD2. This CDR3 has 16 residues. Germline CDR1 MNHEY, CDR2 SMNVEV (reference sequence). J lost 0 bases, V lost 7 bases, and 4 bases had no gene match. In DNA, the CDR3 is TGTGCCAGCATGGGACTAGCGGGAAAGAGCACAGATACGCAGTATTTT. Its protein product is CASMGLAGKSTDTQYF.

This clonotype was recorded many times. V and J are TRBV6-2 or TRBV6-3 and TRBJ2-5; no clear D gene. V lost 2 bases and J 4 bases, leaving 5 bases between the germline ends. This CDR3 region has 12 residues. Germline loops: CDR1 MNHEY, CDR2 SVGEGT. CDR3 in amino acids: CASSYTGETQYF. The DNA for the CDR3 is TGTGCCAGCAGTTACACGGGAGAGACCCAGTACTTC.

This clonotype appeared many times. The V and J genes are TRBV3-1 and TRBJ1-4, with D possibly matching TRBD1 (5 bases). Looked up from germline, CDR1 is LGHDT and CDR2 is YNNKEL (reference sequence). The CDR3 consists of 15 residues. V was clipped by 3 bases and J by 0 bases, with 8 bases between them. The CDR3 nucleotides are TGTGCCAGCAGCCAGAAGGGGTCAACTAATGAAAAACTGTTTTTT. Encoded protein: CASSQKGSTNEKLFF.

There are many counts of this clonotype. This chain links TRBV28 with TRBJ2-1; no clear D gene. This CDR3 region has 15 residues. Germline CDR1 reads MDHEN; CDR2 reads SYDVKM. Deletions cut 8 bases from V and 2 bases from J, with 16 bases between. For the CDR3, the DNA is TGTGCCAGCTCCGAGTATGCCAGAACCTACAATGAGCAGTTCTTC. Protein: CASSEYARTYNEQFF. The entire variable domain, with the rest obtained from reference TRBV28 and TRBJ2-1, is as follows: DVKVTQSSRYLVKRTGEKVFLECVQDMDHENMFWYRQDPGLGLRLIYFSYDVKMKEKGDIPEGYSVSREKKERFSLILESASTNQTSMYLCASSEYARTYNEQFFGPGTRLTVL.

Regarding this clonotype: This sequence is one base from a far larger clone and is likely a read error. V is TRBV18 and J is TRBJ2-3; D possibly corresponds to TRBD1 (6 bases). The J call could be wrong; TRBJ2-5 is a better fit for the DNA end. CDR1 is KGHSH, CDR2 LQKENI, per germline. CDR3 length: 15 residues. CDR3 DNA sequence: TGTGCCAGCTCACCACAAGGGGGACGGCAAGAGACCCAGTACTTC. It specifies CASSPQGGRQETQYF.

The chain joins TRBV20-1 to TRBJ2-5; 8 nucleotides line up with TRBD2. V trimming: 1 base; J trimming: 5 bases; junction bases outside the gene matches: 6. The CDR3 contains 14 residues. Germline V gene data show CDR1 as DFQATT and CDR2 as SNEGSKA (reference sequence). For the CDR3, the DNA is TGCAGTGCTAGAGTTGTGACTAGCGTGGAGACCCAGTACTTC. Residues: CSARVVTSVETQYF.